This T cell receptor beta chain emerged from a study of cytomegalovirus exposure and HLA in healthy donors. General study results and limits: Later analysis placed DRB1 highest and HLA-C lowest in TCR association rates, which differed by HLA locus.

The CDR3 runs to 12 residues. Per the germline V gene, CDR1 is MNHNS and CDR2 is SASEGT. PCR used 60 Vbeta primers and 13 Jbeta primers. Measured with immunoSEQ multiplex PCR; TCRdb has only the in-frame clones, and not every one. Of 150,000 to 180,000 clones in the sample, roughly three quarters are singletons; the top ten hold less than 10%. Regarding this clone: Its target is unknown. One junction end does not reproduce the germline sequence, and a read error may be involved.

The origin of this receptor is a man in his thirties or forties in good health and CMV-seropositive. This chain joins TRBV6-1 and TRBJ2-4, with D possibly matching TRBD1 (5 bases). The material sequenced was PBMCs. CDR3 sequence (DNA): TGTGCCAGCAGTGAAGGGGGCAGGGAAAGGCACTTC. Its protein product is CASSEGGRERHF.